This TCR beta chain was recovered during a study of cytomegalovirus exposure and HLA in healthy donors (dated by TCRdb to about 2017). With respect to the entire study: An earlier analysis of approximately 590 of the donors reported 250 to 300 Gb of sequence data and around 120 million unique TCR beta sequences from around 200 million T cells. The aim of the study was to test whether cataloging public T cell receptors could identify signatures of past pathogen exposure. In a later analysis, previously published TCR beta repertoires from 500 to 750 donors were re-analyzed and high-resolution HLA genotyping was added so that TCR occurrence patterns could be studied. The study used immunosequencing to profile the T cell repertoires of 670 or so subjects and linked those repertoires to cytomegalovirus serostatus. Among the roughly 400 genotyped donors, around 81% belonged to the genetic ancestry cluster associated with self-reported Caucasian donors. High-throughput TCR immunosequencing, statistical association of individual TCRs with disease status, and machine learning were combined to predict cytomegalovirus infection status. The later analysis used no new phenotypic data to find candidate immune exposures, relying instead on TCR beta sequences and their occurrence across donors. Across 300 to 400 genotyped donors of the cohort, an average of about 240,000 unique TCR beta nucleotide sequences per donor were sequenced, and roughly 20% of those sequences were non-productive. Both class I and class II loci were covered by HLA typing, at four-digit resolution. The number of typed donors differed by locus: 629-630 for A, B, C, DRB1 and DQB1; about 520 for DQA1; 606 for DPA1; and roughly 470 for DPB1. Along with the approximately 670-subject first cohort, a separate validation cohort of approximately 110 different subjects was used. Every repertoire in the discovery cohort had been generated on one and the same sequencing platform. Because of strong linkage in the cohort, a handful of DR-DQ haplotypes were treated as single units for association and clustering. In a later genetic analysis, genome-wide SNP genotypes for about three fifths of the roughly 670 donors were used, and that subset was treated as a discovery cohort. Roughly 320 gigabases of sequencing data and around 90 million unique TCR sequences made up an early release that covered several hundred HLA-typed donors. An earlier analysis of 587 of the donors used high-throughput TCR beta sequencing to judge whether each TCR beta V gene segment behaved as functional or pseudogenic. Donor age, sex, ethnicity and CMV serostatus were compiled together with the repertoire data.

Results the study describes overall, beyond this receptor: Because counts were too low, approximately 15 rarely observed V segments, including chromosome 9 orphons, were excluded from the earlier analysis of a few hundred of the donors. The authors suggested that the approach could potentially be extended to other disease states and immunological phenotypes. A further reported finding was that TCR beta sequences accurately predicted the HLA-A and HLA-B alleles for most subjects in the first cohort. In this cohort, only TCR beta chains were sequenced, and detectable features were limited by the absence of alpha or paired-chain data. Three of the identified cytomegalovirus-associated TCR beta chains were confirmed in vitro to be specific for cytomegalovirus antigens. When HLA alleles, especially DR and DQ, strongly co-occurred, TCR associations were difficult to assign to individual alleles. In a later analysis, TCR association rates were found to vary across HLA loci, with the most associated TCRs seen for DRB1 alleles and the fewest for HLA-C alleles. Most TCR sequences were observed very rarely across donors, whereas some public TCRs were present in many individuals. A later genetic analysis reported fewer N-insertions in productive TCRs among donors in an Asian-associated ancestry cluster than the roughly 700-donor mean. Several of the top co-occurrence clusters appeared to be linked to parvovirus B19, influenza, CMV and Epstein-Barr virus, according to a later analysis. According to a later analysis, most CMV-associated TCR beta chains appeared to be HLA-restricted, and the HLA associations seemed to be driven largely by CMV exposure. In a later analysis, HLA-associated TCR beta chains were found to be more clonally expanded and to have lower generation probabilities than equally common non-associated chains. Presence/absence analyses assumed roughly uniform sequencing depth across donors, an assumption that may not hold. A later analysis associated 15,000 to 20,000 TCR beta sequences with specific HLA alleles at a false discovery rate of 0.05. Linkage disequilibrium might explain the correlated functional status among segregating V segments, but an unknown experimental factor could not be ruled out. In an earlier analysis of around 600 of the donors, most TCR beta V segments were observed in productive rearrangements about 90% or about 30% of the time, broadly matching IMGT annotations. A group of highly shared sequence variants was considered likely to be a technical artifact of the sequencing pipeline. A total of 150 to 200 TCR beta chains were listed by the study as associated with cytomegalovirus. V-gene and J-gene trimming of TCR beta chains was associated with a missense DCLRE1C variant in a later genetic analysis, and the association was replicated in an independent cohort. Some IMGT-functional V segments, including TRBV6-2 and TRBV6-3, could not be distinguished by the 87-base-pair reads and were therefore excluded. The classifier was reported to diagnose cytomegalovirus status with high specificity and sensitivity in both the original cohort and the validation cohort. HLA typing was unavailable for some donors at each locus, so association tests used only the typed subset. CMV serostatus was the only immune exposure information available for the cohort.

Library construction relied on the immunoSEQ multiplex PCR assay. For the multiplex PCR, a mixture combining 60 forward primers for TCR Vbeta segments and 13 reverse primers for TCR Jbeta segments was used. A multiplex PCR assay on genomic DNA amplified the CDR3 region of rearranged TCR beta genes. The amplified TCR beta libraries were sequenced on the Illumina HiSeq System as 87-base-pair reads. Regarding the original processing steps: A later analysis tallied tens of millions of unique TCR beta chains across the 666 repertoires, and around 12 million of those chains were shared by two or more donors. Raw reads were error-corrected and collapsed into unique sequences by a nearest-neighbor algorithm in which closely related sequences were merged to remove PCR and sequencing errors. To assign V, D and J gene segments, CDR3 sequences were aligned to IMGT reference sequences. For a sequence to be retained, a match of at least six nucleotides to both a V gene segment and a J gene segment was required. Rearrangements were classified as productive when the CDR3 lacked stop codons and remained in frame with V and J, and all other rearrangements were classified as non-productive. CDR3 was defined according to IMGT convention as the region running from the second conserved V-encoded cysteine to the conserved J-encoded phenylalanine. Sequences without an unambiguous match to a single V gene segment were excluded from the earlier analysis of a few hundred of the donors. In an earlier analysis of several hundred of the donors, V segments were called functional above 56.7% productive rearrangements and were called segregating when the between-donor standard deviation exceeded 5%. A statistical classification framework was built to diagnose cytomegalovirus status from the catalog of TCR beta chain sequences. A later analysis assigned V and J genes by comparing TCR nucleotide sequences with IMGT/GENE-DB human TR gene sequences. In a later analysis, CDR3 sequences and most-parsimonious VDJ recombination scenarios were assigned using the TCRdist pipeline. In a later analysis, every TCR beta chain was defined by the combination of its CDR3 amino acid sequence and its V-gene family, and reads without a unique V-gene family were dropped. To address suspected cross-contamination and a sequencing artifact, a later analysis removed approximately 590 highly shared, low-generation-probability nucleotide sequences. In a later analysis, a clonal expansion index for each public chain was calculated from normalized within-repertoire ranks of inferred template counts. Generation probabilities in a later analysis came from a VDJ recombination model fitted to out-of-frame rearrangements, and those results were checked against IGoR. Hypergeometric tests were used in a later analysis to score TCR-TCR, TCR-HLA and TCR-CMV co-occurrence, with a repertoire-size bias correction applied to the TCR pairs. A later analysis estimated false discovery rates by permuting HLA or CMV assignments 20 times. In a later analysis, co-occurring TCRs were grouped using DBSCAN, with TCRdist sequence similarity added in when clustering inside HLA-allele-positive subsets. Co-occurrence clustering excluded repertoires with fewer than 30,000 or more than 120,000 public chains, plus five with anomalous nucleotide sharing. The table was pulled from immuneACCESS by TCRdb, which kept in-frame rearrangements only. Such tables lose some clones; where checked, under half of the loss comes from unresolved V genes, and the rest has no known cause. The V and J calls and clone size were taken over from that table, and D and trimming were inferred from the DNA. Across this sample there are around 190,000 clones, with around 80% seen only once. Around 2% of the sample is taken by the ten largest.

In total, just over 650 healthy bone marrow donors made up the cohort. At the time of sampling, all cohort members were nominally healthy, though unrecorded immune exposures were likely present. The donor tested CMV seronegative and was one of the 352 seronegative cohort members. A peripheral blood sample was provided by each donor, and peripheral blood mononuclear cells were used for TCR beta sequencing. Genomic DNA was extracted from the blood cell samples with the Qiagen DNeasy Blood Extraction Kit. In its sample, this clone was seen a few times. It lacks a known antigen. No quality values exist for individual bases; no much larger clone is one base distant. The V end loses 0 bases and the J end loses 0 bases, and a stretch of 6 bases separates them. From cysteine to phenylalanine, the CDR3 is 16 amino acids long. Kept here is only the CDR3 DNA, which spans 48 bases and is read in frame from base 1. The germline V gene gives CDR1 as MGHRA and CDR2 as YSYEKL.

The sample consisted of PBMCs. The clonotype comes from a man between 18 and 35 years old in good health and CMV-seronegative. This receptor chain uses TRBV4-1 and TRBJ2-6; no D gene can be assigned with confidence. The CDR3 corresponds to CASSQDRGSGANVLTF. The DNA is TGCGCCAGCAGCCAAGATCGAGGCTCTGGGGCCAACGTCCTGACTTTC.